This T cell receptor (beta chain) was sequenced during a study of T cell responses to AZD1222 COVID-19 vaccine. Overall study findings and caveats: Increases in Spike-specific TCR breadth and depth were seen after two AZD1222 doses.

Regarding this clone: Its target is not known.

Generated by immunoSEQ multiplex PCR, the TCRdb table keeps only in-frame clones and is missing some. The repertoire holds 86,000 or so clones, with about nine tenths as singletons. V lost 3 bases and J 1 base, leaving 19 bases between the germline ends. Per germline, CDR1 MGHDK and CDR2 SYGVNS. This CDR3 is 18 amino acids long. This chain links TRBV25-1 with TRBJ1-5; D perhaps matches TRBD1 (6 bases). This TCR came from an adult who received the AZD1222 COVID-19 vaccine. This material consisted of peripheral blood, taken 28 days after the second AZD1222 dose. Written as DNA, the CDR3 is TGTGCCAGCAGTGATCTCGTACAGGGAGTTGTAAGCAATCAGCCCCAGCATTTT. Amino acid sequence: CASSDLVQGVVSNQPQHF.